This T cell receptor beta chain was recovered during a study of T cells in Graves' hyperthyroidism and ophthalmopathy. Study-wide background: Peripheral blood was acquired at first diagnosis, ahead of any therapy whatsoever. Notes on the study in general: Most thyroid-expanded clonotypes above 0.001 were also found in blood. Before onset, by a median of around six months, the model predicted ophthalmopathy. A model using 13 V-J features told ophthalmopathy apart from stable hyperthyroidism.

As for this clonotype: The antigen remains unidentified.

Amplified TCR beta CDR3 regions came from RNA transcripts. HTBI primers were used for first-round RT-PCR of the TCR CDR3. TCRdb ran MiXCR on the multiplex PCR reads and lists one entry per CDR3 protein. The sample carries over 350,000 distinct CDR3 sequences, over 13% recorded once. This clonotype was sampled from a man aged 50-60 years with Graves' ophthalmopathy. The sequenced sample consisted of blood.

The CDR3 sequence is CSAIPRGNEQFF. CDR3 DNA sequence: TGCAGTGCTATCCCCAGAGGAAATGAGCAGTTCTTC. The chain employs TRBV20-1 and TRBJ2-1; D call uncertain. Trimming took 4 bases from V and 7 from J, leaving 11 bases between them. The CDR3 loop spans 12 amino acids. Germline V gene lookup returns CDR1 DFQATT and CDR2 SNEGSKA (reference sequence).